Shown below are 31 T cell receptor beta chains from a single sample sequenced in a study of radiation and T cells in renal cell carcinoma. The time point: baseline pretreatment blood. The treatment denotes: 15 Gy SBRT to primary tumor, nephrectomy 4 weeks later. Using immunoSEQ multiplex PCR, the repertoire was profiled, and TCRdb retains in-frame clones only, with some absent. Among some 100,000 clones, roughly four fifths were seen once, and the ten largest hold roughly 6.1%. The sequencing here drew on blood, taken from a patient whose treatment included radiotherapy and nephrectomy. Receptor source: a man in his 60s with renal cell carcinoma.

The chain recombines TRBV6-5 with TRBJ1-2; D might be TRBD1 (6 bases). Germline V gene sequence: CDR1 MNHEY, CDR2 SVGAGI. The CDR3 runs 12 residues. V lost 6 bases to trimming and J lost 8 bases, with 13 bases between them. This CDR3 reads CASSILGGGYTF. Written as DNA, the CDR3 is TGTGCCAGCAGCATATTAGGGGGAGGCTACACCTTC.

The genes are TRBV4-3 and TRBJ2-3, with 9 bases identical to TRBD2. V gave up 3 bases and J gave up 0 bases; unmatched junction bases: 1. The CDR3 is 15 residues long. Germline V gives CDR1 LGHNA, CDR2 YSLEER. CDR3 coding DNA: TGCGCCAGCAGCCACACTAGCGGGAGCACAGATACGCAGTATTTT. It translates to CASSHTSGSTDTQYF.

The rearrangement joins TRBV27 to TRBJ2-7, with D possibly being TRBD2 (5 bases). The CDR3 contains 13 residues. Germline values: CDR1 MNHEY, CDR2 SMNVEV (reference sequence). V was pared by 6 bases and J by 5 bases, with 14 bases between. CDR3 coding DNA: TGTGCCAGCAGGAGGGTAAGAACTCACGAGCAGTACTTC. Amino acids: CASRRVRTHEQYF.

The chain couples TRBV6-5 to TRBJ2-5; TRBD1 matches at 7 bases. The germline V gene encodes CDR1 MNHEY and CDR2 SVGAGI. Trimming cost V 2 bases and J 1 base; bases outside gene matches: 1. The CDR3 totals 14 residues. CDR3 sequence: CASSYGQAQETQYF. Written as DNA, the CDR3 is TGTGCCAGCAGTTACGGACAGGCCCAAGAGACCCAGTACTTC.

The chain is built from TRBV9 and TRBJ2-2; TRBD1 matches at 8 bases. V lost 4 bases and J lost 1; bases outside the gene matches: 6. From germline, CDR1 is SGDLS and CDR2 YYNGEE. The CDR3 runs 16 residues. CDR3 loop: CASSPTGTGNTGELFF. The CDR3 DNA reads TGTGCCAGCAGCCCCACCGGGACAGGGAACACCGGGGAGCTGTTTTTT. The entire variable domain, with the rest obtained from reference TRBV9 and TRBJ2-2, is as follows: DSGVTQTPKHLITATGQRVTLRCSPRSGDLSVYWYQQSLDQGLQFLIQYYNGEERAKGNILERFSAQQFPDLHSELNLSSLELGDSALYFCASSPTGTGNTGELFFGEGSRLTVL.

The chain links TRBV18 to TRBJ1-5; D remains unclear. There are 17 residues in the CDR3. Germline CDR1 reads KGHSH; CDR2 reads LQKENI. V lost 3 bases and J lost 0, with 15 bases in between. The chain's CDR3 is CASSPYDMGVSNQPQHF. CDR3 nucleotides: TGTGCCAGCTCACCTTATGACATGGGTGTTAGCAATCAGCCCCAGCATTTT.

V is TRBV10-3 and J is TRBJ1-4; TRBD1 is a possible D gene (6 bases). Trimming shortened V by 3 bases and J by 1 base, and 15 bases separated the two germline ends. The CDR3 is 17 amino acids. CDR1 ENHRY and CDR2 SYGVKD come from the germline V gene. The CDR3 DNA sequence: TGTGCCATCAGTGATCCGGGACACCCTGTAACTAATGAAAAACTGTTTTTT. It translates to CAISDPGHPVTNEKLFF.

The CDR3 bases are TGCGCCAGCAGTTCCTCCGGGACCTTCTCCTACAATGAGCAGTTCTTC. Amino acid sequence: CASSSSGTFSYNEQFF. The V and J genes are TRBV5-1 and TRBJ2-1; either TRBD1 or TRBD2 may fit D (5 bases each). The V end lost 5 bases, the J end lost 0 bases, and 15 bases lay between the germline ends. The CDR3 length is 16 residues. Germline V gene sequence: CDR1 SGHRS, CDR2 YFSETQ.

The chain recombines TRBV13 with TRBJ2-7; D is ambiguous. V was clipped by 5 bases and J by 3 bases, with 8 bases between them. CDR3 length: 12 residues. CDR1 and CDR2 from the germline V gene are PRHDT and FYEKMQ (reference sequence). CDR3 region: CASSHGDYEQYF. CDR3 bases: TGTGCCAGCAGCCATGGAGACTACGAGCAGTACTTC.

V usage is TRBV28 and J usage is TRBJ2-1, with D possibly TRBD2 on 5 matching bases. The germline V and J ends were trimmed by 8 bases and 4 bases, with 18 bases remaining between them. From germline, CDR1 is MDHEN and CDR2 SYDVKM. The CDR3 has 15 residues. The CDR3 DNA sequence: TGTGCCAGCCACGAACGGGGTGGGCCGTACAATGAGCAGTTCTTC. Residues: CASHERGGPYNEQFF.

The chain joins TRBV5-1 to TRBJ2-1; D might be TRBD2 (6 bases). The CDR3 has 15 amino acids. V was trimmed by 0 bases and J by 5 bases, leaving 12 bases between them. Germline values: CDR1 SGHRS, CDR2 YFSETQ. Here the CDR3 reads CASSLDGRGNNEQFF. The CDR3 nucleotides are TGCGCCAGCAGCTTGGATGGGCGGGGTAACAATGAGCAGTTCTTC.

The chain carries TRBV5-1 and TRBJ2-7; D perhaps matches TRBD2 (5 bases). V lost 0 bases and J lost 3, with 13 bases in between. This CDR3 contains 15 residues. CDR1 and CDR2 from the germline V gene are SGHRS and YFSETQ. DNA for the CDR3: TGCGCCAGCAGCTTGGTGGCAGGAGACTACTACGAGCAGTACTTC. The encoded protein is CASSLVAGDYYEQYF. Full variable domain (missing parts from reference TRBV5-1 and TRBJ2-7): KAGVTQTPRYLIKTRGQQVTLSCSPISGHRSVSWYQQTPGQGLQFLFEYFSETQRNKGNFPGRFSGRQFSNSRSEMNVSTLELGDSALYLCASSLVAGDYYEQYFGPGTRLTVT.

The J gene is TRBJ2-1, the V gene TRBV5-1; 10 bases align to TRBD2. V was clipped by 0 bases and J by 8 bases; unmatched bases: 5. Germline-derived CDR1 and CDR2 are SGHRS and YFSETQ. This CDR3 is 15 amino acids long. CDR3 DNA sequence: TGCGCCAGCAGCTTGGATCGAGCGGGAGGGCATGAGCAGTTCTTC. It translates to CASSLDRAGGHEQFF.

V gene TRBV7-2 combines with J gene TRBJ1-2; 9 positions agree with TRBD1. J was trimmed by 0 bases and V by 2 bases; bases with no gene match: 10. Germline CDR1 is SGHTA and CDR2 is FQGNSA. The CDR3 runs to 18 residues. The CDR3 DNA reads TGTGCCAGCAGCTTAAATACAGGGGGCGCATTCACTAACTATGGCTACACCTTC. It codes for CASSLNTGGAFTNYGYTF.

The V and J genes are TRBV28 and TRBJ2-7, with TRBD1 matching 7 bases. The germline gives CDR1 MDHEN, CDR2 SYDVKM. There are 14 residues in the CDR3. With V trimmed by 6 bases and J by 3 bases, 8 bases remained unmatched. Here the CDR3 DNA reads TGTGCCAGCAGGGGACAGTCCAATTACTACGAGCAGTACTTC. Encoded protein: CASRGQSNYYEQYF.

This CDR3 is CAISPREMDTQYF. Here the CDR3 DNA reads TGTGCCATCAGTCCCCGCGAGATGGATACGCAGTATTTT. The chain employs TRBV10-3 and TRBJ2-3; D is unresolved. CDR1 ENHRY and CDR2 SYGVKD come from the germline V gene. V lost 5 bases to trimming and J lost 6 bases, with 12 bases between them. This CDR3 has 13 amino acids.

CDR3 amino acids: CASSTQEGDYNEQFF. The CDR3 bases are TGTGCCAGCAGCACCCAGGAGGGCGACTACAATGAGCAGTTCTTC. The chain links TRBV7-3 to TRBJ2-1; weak D call: TRBD2 (6 bases). The CDR3 covers 15 residues. Deletions cut 5 bases from V and 3 bases from J, with 14 bases between. Germline lookup yields CDR1 SGHTA and CDR2 FQGTGA.

This clone was observed once. J is TRBJ2-5 and V is TRBV5-4; unclear D gene. The CDR3 totals 13 residues. CDR1 SGHNT and CDR2 YYREEE come from the germline V gene (reference sequence). The V end lost 0 bases, the J end lost 2 bases, and 5 bases lay between the germline ends. CDR3 nucleotide sequence: TGTGCCAGCAGCTTGGGACTTCAAGAGACCCAGTACTTC. Its protein product is CASSLGLQETQYF.

The chain is built from TRBV6-1 and TRBJ2-5; TRBD1 agrees at 8 bases. Germline trimming cut 4 bases from V and 3 bases from J; bases unmatched to any gene: 10. Germline V gene sequence: CDR1 MNHNS, CDR2 SASEGT. The CDR3 length is 16 residues. The CDR3 nucleotides are TGTGCCAGCAGTGCCCCAGGGGGCAGGGTAAAAGAGACCCAGTACTTC. The encoded protein is CASSAPGGRVKETQYF.

V usage is TRBV27 and J usage is TRBJ1-3; D unclear. The CDR3 runs to 13 residues. Germline loops: CDR1 MNHEY, CDR2 SMNVEV (reference sequence). The V gene lost 2 bases and the J gene lost 4 bases, with 6 bases spanning the gap. CDR3 DNA: TGTGCCAGCAGTTTAGGTCTAGGAAACACCATATATTTT. Translation: CASSLGLGNTIYF.

This clone is a singleton in its sample. The chain has TRBV28 and TRBJ1-2, with 11 nucleotides matching TRBD1. The ends lost 5 bases at V and 5 bases at J; junction bases unmatched: 7. CDR1 MDHEN and CDR2 SYDVKM come from the germline V gene. The CDR3 has 15 amino acids. CDR3 protein: CASSPQGQGAYGYTF. DNA for the CDR3: TGTGCCAGCAGTCCCCAAGGACAGGGGGCGTATGGCTACACCTTC.

This clone has only a few counts. The V call is TRBV29-1, the J call TRBJ2-5; TRBD2 agrees at 14 bases. The CDR3 totals 16 residues. Per the germline V gene, CDR1 is SQVTM and CDR2 is ANQGSEA. V lost 6 bases, J lost 2 bases, and 8 bases stayed unmatched. CDR3 sequence (DNA): TGCAGCGTCCCACCGACTAGCGGGAGGGGGCAAGAGACCCAGTACTTC. This gives the protein CSVPPTSGRGQETQYF.

V gene TRBV9 combines with J gene TRBJ2-3, with TRBD2 matching over 11 bases. The CDR3 is 18 amino acids. V shed 1 base, J shed 2 bases, and the junction held 9 bases outside the gene matches. Per the germline V gene, CDR1 is SGDLS and CDR2 is YYNGEE. For the CDR3, the DNA is TGTGCCAGCAGCGTAATAGCGGGAGGGCCCTATTCCACAGATACGCAGTATTTT. Protein: CASSVIAGGPYSTDTQYF.

V usage is TRBV5-5 and J usage is TRBJ2-3; unclear D gene. V lost 0 bases and J 0 bases, leaving 5 bases between the germline ends. Germline values: CDR1 SGHKS, CDR2 YYEKEE (reference sequence). This CDR3 comprises 14 residues. CDR3 DNA: TGTGCCAGCAGCTTGGTGCAGAGCACAGATACGCAGTATTTT. Translated, it gives CASSLVQSTDTQYF.

V is TRBV28 and J is TRBJ1-3; D is unresolved. The CDR3 is 12 residues long. Germline lookup yields CDR1 MDHEN and CDR2 SYDVKM. V gave up 1 base and J gave up 4 bases, with 2 bases separating them. CDR3 in amino acids: CASSLSGNTIYF. The CDR3 DNA follows: TGTGCCAGCAGTTTATCCGGAAACACCATATATTTT.

This clone was recorded only once. The rearrangement uses TRBV5-8 and TRBJ2-6; D is uncertain. Germline values: CDR1 SGHTS, CDR2 YDEGEE. The CDR3 has 17 amino acids. The germline V and J ends were trimmed by 6 bases and 5 bases, with 21 bases remaining between them. CDR3 region: CASTAISTQSRANVLTF. The CDR3 DNA reads as TGTGCCAGCACTGCTATATCCACACAAAGTCGGGCCAACGTCCTGACTTTC.

This clone has a single count. The CDR3 sequence: CSVDWRRAQYF. In DNA, the CDR3 is TGCAGCGTTGACTGGAGAAGGGCCCAGTACTTC. The gene calls are TRBV29-1 and TRBJ2-5; D is undetermined. This CDR3 region has 11 residues. Germline lookup yields CDR1 SQVTM and CDR2 ANQGSEA. V was cut by 3 bases and J by 9 bases, with 11 bases left in between.

The J gene is TRBJ2-5, the V gene TRBV18; D may correspond to TRBD1 or TRBD2 (5 bases each). CDR3 length: 12 residues. Per the germline V gene, CDR1 is KGHSH and CDR2 is LQKENI. V lost 3 bases, J lost 4 bases, and 6 bases lay in between. The DNA of the CDR3 is TGTGCCAGCTCACCGGGGACAGAGACCCAGTACTTC. Protein sequence: CASSPGTETQYF.

The chain uses TRBV10-3 and TRBJ2-5, with TRBD2 matching 10 bases. CDR1 and CDR2 (germline): ENHRY, SYGVKD. CDR3 length: 15 residues. Trimming cost V 4 bases and J 1 base; bases outside gene matches: 3. CDR3 sequence: CAISGRTSGQETQYF. CDR3 nucleotide sequence: TGTGCCATCAGTGGACGGACTAGCGGCCAAGAGACCCAGTACTTC.

The chain is built from TRBV19 and TRBJ2-2; TRBD1 or TRBD2 may be the D gene (5 bases each). The V and J ends lost 5 bases and 2 bases respectively, with 18 bases between them. The CDR3 totals 17 residues. Germline CDR1 is LNHDA and CDR2 is SQIVND (reference sequence). The CDR3 nucleotides read TGTGCCAGTAGTCCTGGGGGATTCGGAAAAAACACCGGGGAGCTGTTTTTT. Its translation is CASSPGGFGKNTGELFF.

The chain uses TRBV5-4 and TRBJ2-2, with unresolved D. This CDR3 spans 14 amino acids. Trimming removed 4 bases at V and 5 bases at J, with 12 bases between. The germline V gene has CDR1 SGHNT and CDR2 YYREEE (reference sequence). The CDR3 nucleotides read TGTGCCAGCAGCCCGGTGCAAGGGACCGGGGAGCTGTTTTTT. Residues: CASSPVQGTGELFF.